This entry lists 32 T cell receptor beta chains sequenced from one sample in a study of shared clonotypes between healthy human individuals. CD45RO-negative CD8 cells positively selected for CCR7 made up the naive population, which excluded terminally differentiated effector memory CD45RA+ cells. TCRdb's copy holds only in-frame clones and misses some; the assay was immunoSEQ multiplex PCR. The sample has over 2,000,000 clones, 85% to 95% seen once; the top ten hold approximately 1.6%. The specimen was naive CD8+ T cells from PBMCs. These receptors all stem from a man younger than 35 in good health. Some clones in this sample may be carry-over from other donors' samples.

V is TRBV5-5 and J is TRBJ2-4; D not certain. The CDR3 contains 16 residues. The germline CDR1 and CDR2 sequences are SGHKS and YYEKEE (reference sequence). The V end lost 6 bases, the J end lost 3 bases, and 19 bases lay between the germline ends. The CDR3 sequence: CASIPGSPVVKNIQYF. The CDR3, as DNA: TGTGCCAGCATCCCGGGCTCCCCGGTAGTCAAAAACATTCAGTACTTC.

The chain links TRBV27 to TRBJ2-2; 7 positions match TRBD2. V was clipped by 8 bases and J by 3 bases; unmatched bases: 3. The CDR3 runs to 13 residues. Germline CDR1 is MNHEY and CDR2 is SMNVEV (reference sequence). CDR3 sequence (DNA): TGTGCCAGCTGGGGGGGTTACACCGGGGAGCTGTTTTTT. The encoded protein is CASWGGYTGELFF.

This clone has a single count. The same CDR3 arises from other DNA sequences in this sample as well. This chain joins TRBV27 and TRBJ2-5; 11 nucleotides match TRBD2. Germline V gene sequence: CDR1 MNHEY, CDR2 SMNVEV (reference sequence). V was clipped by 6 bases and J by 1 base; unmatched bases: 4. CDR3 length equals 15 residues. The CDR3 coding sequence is TGTGCCAGCAGCCCTCTAGCGGGGGGCCAAGAGACCCAGTACTTC. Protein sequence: CASSPLAGGQETQYF.

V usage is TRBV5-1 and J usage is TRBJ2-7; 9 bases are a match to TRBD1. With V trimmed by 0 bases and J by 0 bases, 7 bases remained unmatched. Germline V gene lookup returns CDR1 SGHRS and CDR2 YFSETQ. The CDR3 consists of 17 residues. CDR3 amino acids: CASSLELRDRVSYEQYF. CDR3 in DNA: TGCGCCAGCAGCTTGGAACTCCGGGACAGGGTCTCCTACGAGCAGTACTTC.

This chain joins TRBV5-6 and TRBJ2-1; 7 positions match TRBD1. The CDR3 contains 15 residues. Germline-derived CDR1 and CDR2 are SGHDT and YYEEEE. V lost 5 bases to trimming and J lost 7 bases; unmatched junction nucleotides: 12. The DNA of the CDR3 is TGTGCCAGCAGTCTTAAGACAGGGTGGTTTAATGAGCAGTTCTTC. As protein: CASSLKTGWFNEQFF.

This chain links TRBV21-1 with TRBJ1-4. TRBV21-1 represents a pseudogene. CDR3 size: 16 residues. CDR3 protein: CASNAPRSRGGGKLFF. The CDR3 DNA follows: TGTGCCAGCAACGCGCCGCGGTCGAGGGGAGGTGGGAAACTGTTTTTT.

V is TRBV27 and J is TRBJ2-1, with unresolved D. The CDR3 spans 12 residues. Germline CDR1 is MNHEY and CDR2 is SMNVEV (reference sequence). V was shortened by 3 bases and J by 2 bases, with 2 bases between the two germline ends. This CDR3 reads CASSFTYNEQFF. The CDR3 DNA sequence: TGTGCCAGCAGTTTTACCTACAATGAGCAGTTCTTC.

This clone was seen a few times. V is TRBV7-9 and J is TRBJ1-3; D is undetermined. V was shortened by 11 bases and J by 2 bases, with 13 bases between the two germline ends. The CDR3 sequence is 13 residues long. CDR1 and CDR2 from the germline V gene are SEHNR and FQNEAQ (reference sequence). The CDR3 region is CASEGVAGNTIYF. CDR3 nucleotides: TGTGCCTCGGAAGGAGTGGCTGGAAACACCATATATTTT.

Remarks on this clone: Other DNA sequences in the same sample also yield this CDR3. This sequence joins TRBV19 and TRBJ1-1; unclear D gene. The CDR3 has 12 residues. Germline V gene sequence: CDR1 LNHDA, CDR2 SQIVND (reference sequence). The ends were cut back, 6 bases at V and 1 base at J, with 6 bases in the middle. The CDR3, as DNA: TGTGCCAGTAGGGCCGGGAACACTGAAGCTTTCTTT. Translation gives CASRAGNTEAFF.

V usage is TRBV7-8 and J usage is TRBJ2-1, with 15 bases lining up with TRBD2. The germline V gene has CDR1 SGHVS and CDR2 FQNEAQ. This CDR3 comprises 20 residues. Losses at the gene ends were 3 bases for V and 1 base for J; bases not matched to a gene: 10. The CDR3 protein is CASSFGLAGGPVRSYNEQFF. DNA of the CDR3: TGTGCCAGCAGCTTCGGACTAGCGGGAGGGCCTGTTAGATCCTACAATGAGCAGTTCTTC.

The CDR3 DNA reads TGTGCCAGCAAGCCCCCCGGGAGGGCAGAGACCCAGTACTTC. Translated, it gives CASKPPGRAETQYF. The chain has TRBV2 and TRBJ2-5, with 8 bases aligning to TRBD2. The CDR3 runs 14 residues. The germline V gene has CDR1 SNHLY and CDR2 FYNNEI. The V segment lost 7 bases and the J segment 4 bases; nucleotides outside the gene matches: 8.

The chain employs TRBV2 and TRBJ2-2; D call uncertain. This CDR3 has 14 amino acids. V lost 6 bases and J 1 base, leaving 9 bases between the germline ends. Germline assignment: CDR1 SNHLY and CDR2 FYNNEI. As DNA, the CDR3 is TGTGCCAGCAGAGTGCCCCTGAACACCGGGGAGCTGTTTTTT. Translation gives CASRVPLNTGELFF.

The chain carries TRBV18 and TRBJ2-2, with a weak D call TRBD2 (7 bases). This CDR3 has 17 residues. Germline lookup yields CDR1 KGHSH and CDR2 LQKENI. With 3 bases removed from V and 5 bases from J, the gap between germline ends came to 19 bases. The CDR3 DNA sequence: TGTGCCAGCTCACCGAGGGCCTTGCGGGGGCCTACCGGGGAGCTGTTTTTT. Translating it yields CASSPRALRGPTGELFF.

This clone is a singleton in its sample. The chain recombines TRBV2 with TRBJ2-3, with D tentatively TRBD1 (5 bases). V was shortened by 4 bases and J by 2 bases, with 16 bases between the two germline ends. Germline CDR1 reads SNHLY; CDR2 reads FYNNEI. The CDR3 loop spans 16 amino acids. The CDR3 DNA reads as TGTGCCAGCAGTGGAGACAGACAGATCCTCACAGATACGCAGTATTTT. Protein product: CASSGDRQILTDTQYF.

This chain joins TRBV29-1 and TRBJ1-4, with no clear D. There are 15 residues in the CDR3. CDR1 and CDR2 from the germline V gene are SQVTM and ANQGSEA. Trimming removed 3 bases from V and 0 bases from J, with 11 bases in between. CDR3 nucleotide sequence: TGCAGCGTTGATACTGGGATCTCAACTAATGAAAAACTGTTTTTT. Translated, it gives CSVDTGISTNEKLFF.

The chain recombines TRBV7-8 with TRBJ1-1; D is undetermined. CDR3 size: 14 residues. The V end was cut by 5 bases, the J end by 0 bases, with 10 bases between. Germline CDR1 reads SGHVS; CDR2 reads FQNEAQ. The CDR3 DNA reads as TGTGCCAGCAGCGGGGAACCTATGAACACTGAAGCTTTCTTT. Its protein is CASSGEPMNTEAFF.

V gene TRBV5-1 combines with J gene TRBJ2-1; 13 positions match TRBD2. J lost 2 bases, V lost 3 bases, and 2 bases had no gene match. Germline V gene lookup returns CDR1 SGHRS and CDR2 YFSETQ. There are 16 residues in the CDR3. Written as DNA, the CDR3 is TGCGCCAGCAGCTACGGACTAGCGGGAGCCTACAATGAGCAGTTCTTC. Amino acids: CASSYGLAGAYNEQFF.

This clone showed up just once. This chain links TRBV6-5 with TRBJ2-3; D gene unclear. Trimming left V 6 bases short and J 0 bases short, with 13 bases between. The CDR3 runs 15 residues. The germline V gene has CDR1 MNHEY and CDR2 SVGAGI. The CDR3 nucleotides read TGTGCCAGCAGCCCCGAAGGGTTTAGCACAGATACGCAGTATTTT. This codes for CASSPEGFSTDTQYF.

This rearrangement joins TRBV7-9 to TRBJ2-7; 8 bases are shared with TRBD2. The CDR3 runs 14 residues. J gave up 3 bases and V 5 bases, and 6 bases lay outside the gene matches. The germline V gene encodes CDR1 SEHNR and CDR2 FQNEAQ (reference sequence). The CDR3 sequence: CASSDGGAFYEQYF. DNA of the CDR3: TGTGCCAGCAGCGACGGGGGGGCCTTCTACGAGCAGTACTTC.

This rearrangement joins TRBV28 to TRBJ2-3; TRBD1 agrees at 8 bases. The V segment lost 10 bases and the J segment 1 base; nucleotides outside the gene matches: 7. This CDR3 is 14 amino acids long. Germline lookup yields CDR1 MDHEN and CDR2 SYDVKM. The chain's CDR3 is CATTPDRGTDTQYF. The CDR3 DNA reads TGTGCCACCACCCCGGACAGGGGCACAGATACGCAGTATTTT. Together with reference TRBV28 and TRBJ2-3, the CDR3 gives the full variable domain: DVKVTQSSRYLVKRTGEKVFLECVQDMDHENMFWYRQDPGLGLRLIYFSYDVKMKEKGDIPEGYSVSREKKERFSLILESASTNQTSMYLCATTPDRGTDTQYFGPGTRLTVL.

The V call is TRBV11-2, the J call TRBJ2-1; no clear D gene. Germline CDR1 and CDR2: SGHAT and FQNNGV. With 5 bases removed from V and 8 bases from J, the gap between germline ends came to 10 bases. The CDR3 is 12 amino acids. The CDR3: CASSEIGDEQFF. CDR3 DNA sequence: TGTGCCAGCAGCGAGATCGGTGATGAGCAGTTCTTC.

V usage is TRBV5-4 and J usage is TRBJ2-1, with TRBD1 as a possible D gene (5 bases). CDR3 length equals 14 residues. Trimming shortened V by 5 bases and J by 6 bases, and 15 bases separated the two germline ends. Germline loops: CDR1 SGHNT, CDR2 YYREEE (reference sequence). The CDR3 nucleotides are TGTGCCAGCAGTCGGGCAGGGCTGGGCAATGAGCAGTTCTTC. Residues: CASSRAGLGNEQFF.

The CDR3 spells CASKTGGAGEQYF. The CDR3 region has the DNA TGTGCCAGCAAAACAGGGGGCGCGGGCGAGCAGTACTTC. The chain recombines TRBV7-9 with TRBJ2-7, with 9 bases lining up with TRBD1. Germline assignment: CDR1 SEHNR and CDR2 FQNEAQ (reference sequence). With 7 bases clipped from V and 6 bases from J, the junction kept 7 bases outside the gene matches. CDR3 size: 13 residues.

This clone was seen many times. CDR3: CASSLFIHYEQYF. The CDR3 coding sequence is TGTGCCAGCAGCTTGTTCATCCACTACGAGCAGTACTTC. The gene calls are TRBV5-5 and TRBJ2-7; D gene ambiguous. Germline V CDR1 and CDR2: SGHKS, YYEKEE (reference sequence). CDR3 length equals 13 residues. V gave up 1 base and J gave up 3 bases, with 8 bases separating them.

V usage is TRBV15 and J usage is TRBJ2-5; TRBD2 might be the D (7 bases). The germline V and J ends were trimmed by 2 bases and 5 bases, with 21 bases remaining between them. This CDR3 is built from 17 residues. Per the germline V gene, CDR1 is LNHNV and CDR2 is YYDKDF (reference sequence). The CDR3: CATSRLHRGGAGETQYF. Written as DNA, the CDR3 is TGTGCCACCAGCAGACTCCACCGCGGGGGCGCCGGGGAGACCCAGTACTTC. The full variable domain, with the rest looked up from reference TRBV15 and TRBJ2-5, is DAMVIQNPRYQVTQFGKPVTLSCSQTLNHNVMYWYQQKSSQAPKLLFHYYDKDFNNEADTPDNFQSRRPNTSFCFLDIRSPGLGDTAMYLCATSRLHRGGAGETQYFGPGTRLLVL.

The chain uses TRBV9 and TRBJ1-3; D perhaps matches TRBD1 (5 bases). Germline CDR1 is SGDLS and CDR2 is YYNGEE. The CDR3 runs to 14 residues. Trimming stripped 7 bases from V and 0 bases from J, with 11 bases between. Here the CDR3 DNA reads TGTGCCAGCGACAGTGACCTCTCTGGAAACACCATATATTTT. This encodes CASDSDLSGNTIYF.

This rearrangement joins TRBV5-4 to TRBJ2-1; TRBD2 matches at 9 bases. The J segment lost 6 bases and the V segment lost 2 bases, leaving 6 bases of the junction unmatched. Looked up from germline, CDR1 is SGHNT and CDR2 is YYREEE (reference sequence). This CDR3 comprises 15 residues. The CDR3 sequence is CASSFLGSGGNEQFF. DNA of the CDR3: TGTGCCAGCAGCTTCTTGGGTAGCGGGGGCAATGAGCAGTTCTTC.

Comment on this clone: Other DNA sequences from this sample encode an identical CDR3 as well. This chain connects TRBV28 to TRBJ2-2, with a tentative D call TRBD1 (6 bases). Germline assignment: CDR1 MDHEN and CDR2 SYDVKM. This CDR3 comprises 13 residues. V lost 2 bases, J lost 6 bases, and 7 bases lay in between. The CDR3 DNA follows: TGTGCCAGCAGTTTAGGGGGCGCCGGGGAGCTGTTTTTT. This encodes CASSLGGAGELFF. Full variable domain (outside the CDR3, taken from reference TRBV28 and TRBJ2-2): DVKVTQSSRYLVKRTGEKVFLECVQDMDHENMFWYRQDPGLGLRLIYFSYDVKMKEKGDIPEGYSVSREKKERFSLILESASTNQTSMYLCASSLGGAGELFFGEGSRLTVL.

CDR3 loop: CASSVPTSGGSYEQYF. The CDR3 DNA is TGCGCCAGCAGCGTTCCTACTAGCGGGGGCTCCTACGAGCAGTACTTC. The chain couples TRBV5-1 to TRBJ2-7; 11 bases match TRBD2. This CDR3 contains 16 residues. In germline, CDR1 is SGHRS, CDR2 YFSETQ. After removal of 4 bases from V and 0 bases from J, the junction contained 6 bases not matched to a gene.

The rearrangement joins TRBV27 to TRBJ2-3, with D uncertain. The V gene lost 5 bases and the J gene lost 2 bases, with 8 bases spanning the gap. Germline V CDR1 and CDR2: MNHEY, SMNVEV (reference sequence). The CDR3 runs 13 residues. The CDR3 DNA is TGTGCCAGCAGTGGTAGTCTCACAGATACGCAGTATTTT. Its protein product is CASSGSLTDTQYF.

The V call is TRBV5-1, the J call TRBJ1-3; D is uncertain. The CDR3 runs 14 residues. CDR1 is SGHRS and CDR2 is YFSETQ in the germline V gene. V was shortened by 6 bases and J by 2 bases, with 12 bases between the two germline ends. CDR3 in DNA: TGCGCCAGCACCTCGGGGTCTGCTGGAAACACCATATATTTT. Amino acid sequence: CASTSGSAGNTIYF.

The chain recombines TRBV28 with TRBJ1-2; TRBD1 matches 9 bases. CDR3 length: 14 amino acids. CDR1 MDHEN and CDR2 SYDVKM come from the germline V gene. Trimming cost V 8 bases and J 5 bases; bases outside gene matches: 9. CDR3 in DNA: TGTGCCAGCCATACCCGACAGGGGGGGTATGGCTACACCTTC. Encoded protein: CASHTRQGGYGYTF.